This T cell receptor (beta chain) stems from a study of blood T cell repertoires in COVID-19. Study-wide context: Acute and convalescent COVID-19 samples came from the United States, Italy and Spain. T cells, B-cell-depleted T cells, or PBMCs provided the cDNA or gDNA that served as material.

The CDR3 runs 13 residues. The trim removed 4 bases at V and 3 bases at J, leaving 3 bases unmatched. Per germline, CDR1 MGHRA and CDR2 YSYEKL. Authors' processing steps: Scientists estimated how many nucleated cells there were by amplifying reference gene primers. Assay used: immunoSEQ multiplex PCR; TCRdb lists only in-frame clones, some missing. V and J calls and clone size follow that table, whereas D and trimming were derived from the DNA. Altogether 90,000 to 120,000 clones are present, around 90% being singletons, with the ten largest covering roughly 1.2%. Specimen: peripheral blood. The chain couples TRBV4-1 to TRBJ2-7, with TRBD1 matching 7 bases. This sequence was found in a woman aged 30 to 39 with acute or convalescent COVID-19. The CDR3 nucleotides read TGCGCCAGCAGCCGGACAGGCTTCTACGAGCAGTACTTC. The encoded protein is CASSRTGFYEQYF.